This T cell receptor (beta chain) was sequenced for a study of blood T cell repertoires in COVID-19. Across the whole study: Samples came from the United States, Italy and Spain, spanning acute and convalescent COVID-19. Sample material is recorded as cDNA or gDNA derived from T cells, B-cell-depleted T cells, or PBMCs.

This CDR3 has 18 amino acids. V shed 6 bases and J 1 base; nucleotides not matched to a gene: 12. Germline V gives CDR1 LNHDA, CDR2 SQIVND (reference sequence). Authors' methods: Using reference gene primer amplification, nucleated cell counts were estimated. Clones were sequenced by immunoSEQ multiplex PCR, and TCRdb holds only the in-frame ones, with some missing. The DNA gave D and trimming, while V, J and clone size come from that table. The sample yields 70,000 or so clones, 65% to 85% seen once. The sequencing sample was made of peripheral blood. The clonotype originates from a man in his 60s with acute or convalescent COVID-19. The chain links TRBV19 to TRBJ1-5, with 10 bases that match TRBD1. The DNA of the CDR3 is TGTGCCAGTAGCAAGACAGGGGGCTTATCACGAAGCAATCAGCCCCAGCATTTT. Protein sequence: CASSKTGGLSRSNQPQHF.